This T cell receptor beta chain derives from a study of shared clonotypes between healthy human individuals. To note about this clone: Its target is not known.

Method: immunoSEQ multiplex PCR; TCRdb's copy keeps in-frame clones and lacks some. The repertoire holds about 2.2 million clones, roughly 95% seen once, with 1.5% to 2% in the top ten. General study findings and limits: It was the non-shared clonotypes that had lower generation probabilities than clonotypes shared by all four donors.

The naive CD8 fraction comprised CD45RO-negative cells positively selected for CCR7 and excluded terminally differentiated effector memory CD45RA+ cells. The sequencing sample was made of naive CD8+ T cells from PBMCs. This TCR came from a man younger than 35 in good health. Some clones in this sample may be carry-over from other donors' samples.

The CDR3 reads CATSRGEGGGYGYTF. Written as DNA, the CDR3 is TGTGCCACCAGCAGAGGCGAAGGGGGTGGGTATGGCTACACCTTC. The chain couples TRBV15 to TRBJ1-2; TRBD1 might be the D (6 bases). The germline gives CDR1 LNHNV, CDR2 YYDKDF (reference sequence). This CDR3 spans 15 amino acids. Trimming cost V 1 base and J 5 bases, with 14 bases left between them.